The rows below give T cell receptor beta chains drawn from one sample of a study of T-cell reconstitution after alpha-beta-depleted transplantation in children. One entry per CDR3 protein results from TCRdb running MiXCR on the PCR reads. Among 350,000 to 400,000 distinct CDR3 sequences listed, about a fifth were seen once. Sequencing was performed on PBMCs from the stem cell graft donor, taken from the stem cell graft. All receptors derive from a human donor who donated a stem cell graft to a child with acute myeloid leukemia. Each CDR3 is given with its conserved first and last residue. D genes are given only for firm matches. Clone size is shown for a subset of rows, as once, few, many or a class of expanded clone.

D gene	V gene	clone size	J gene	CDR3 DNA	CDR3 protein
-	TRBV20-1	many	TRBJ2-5	TGCAGTGCTAGAGATGACAGGTGGGTCCAAGAGACCCAGTACTTC	CSARDDRWVQETQYF
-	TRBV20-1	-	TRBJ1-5	TGCAGTGCTAGAGAGACCGTTAATCAGCCCCAGCATTTT	CSARETVNQPQHF
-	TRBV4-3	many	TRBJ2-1	TGCGCCAGCAGTCCTGAGACGAGCTCCTACAATGAGCAGTTCTTC	CASSPETSSYNEQFF
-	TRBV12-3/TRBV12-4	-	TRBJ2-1	TGTGCCAGCAGTTTCTCGACTAGTGATAATGAGCAGTTCTTC	CASSFSTSDNEQFF
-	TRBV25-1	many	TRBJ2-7	TGTGCCAGCACCGGGACATCCTCCTACGAGCAGTACTTC	CASTGTSSYEQYF
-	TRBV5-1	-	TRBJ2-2	TGCGCCAGCAGTTCCCGTAGTAGCACTATGGTCACCGGGGAGCTGTTTTTT	CASSSRSSTMVTGELFF
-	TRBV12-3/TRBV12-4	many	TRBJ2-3	TGTGCCAGCAGTTTGAGACTTAGCACAGATACGCAGTATTTT	CASSLRLSTDTQYF
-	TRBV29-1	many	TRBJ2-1	TGCAGCGTTGTGGGGAGGTCCCACAATGAGCAGTTCTTC	CSVVGRSHNEQFF
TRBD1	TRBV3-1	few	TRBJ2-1	TGTGCCAGCAGCCACTGGGGACAGAGAGACAATGAGCAGTTCTTC	CASSHWGQRDNEQFF
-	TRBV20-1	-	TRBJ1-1	TGCAGTGCTAGAGTGGGGGCAGAAGCTTTCTTT	CSARVGAEAFF
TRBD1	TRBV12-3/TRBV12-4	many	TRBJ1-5	TGTGCCAGCAACAGGGGGAATCAGCCCCAGCATTTT	CASNRGNQPQHF
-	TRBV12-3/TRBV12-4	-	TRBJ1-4	TGTGCCAGCCACCCCGGGGGGGGCGTTGAAAAACTGTTTTTT	CASHPGGGVEKLFF
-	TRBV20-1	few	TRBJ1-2	TGCAGTGCTAGAGTCCAGGGTTATGGCTACACCTTC	CSARVQGYGYTF
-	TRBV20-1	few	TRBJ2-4	TGCAGTGCTAGCGCGGGGGCCAAAAACATTCAGTACTTC	CSASAGAKNIQYF
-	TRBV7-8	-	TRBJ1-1	TGTGCCAGCAGCTTACAGCCAGAAGTGAACACTGAAGCTTTCTTT	CASSLQPEVNTEAFF
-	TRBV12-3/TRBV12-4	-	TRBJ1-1	TGTGCCAGCAGTCCCACGCGGGGATACACTGAAGCTTTCTTT	CASSPTRGYTEAFF
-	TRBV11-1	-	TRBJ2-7	TGTGCCAGCACCATACACGGAAGTGCGCTACGAGAGCAGTACTTC	CASTIHGSALREQYF
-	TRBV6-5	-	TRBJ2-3	TGTGCCAGCAGTTACAGTCCCCTAGCGACTTTCACAGATACGCAGTATTTT	CASSYSPLATFTDTQYF
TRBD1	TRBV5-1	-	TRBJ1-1	TGCGCCAGCAGCTTGGGACGAACAGGGGGCACTGAAGCTTTCTTT	CASSLGRTGGTEAFF
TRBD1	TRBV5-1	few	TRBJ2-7	TGCGCCAGCAGCAGGTCGGTCGGGACAGCAGCATACGAGCAGTACTTC	CASSRSVGTAAYEQYF
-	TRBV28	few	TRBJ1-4	TGTGCCAGCAGTCATGCAGGGGCGACTAATGAAAAACTGTTTTTT	CASSHAGATNEKLFF
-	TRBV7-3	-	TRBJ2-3	TGTGCCAGCAGCTTAGGGGCGGCCACAGATACGCAGTATTTT	CASSLGAATDTQYF
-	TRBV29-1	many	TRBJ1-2	TGCAGCGTTGCACGGTCCTATGGCTACACCTTC	CSVARSYGYTF
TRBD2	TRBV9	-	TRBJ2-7	TGTGCCAGCAGCGTGACTAGCGGGAGCGGGGACGAGCAGTACTTC	CASSVTSGSGDEQYF
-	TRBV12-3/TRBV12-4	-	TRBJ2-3	TGTGCCAGCAGTGGCGGGCTTGGGGGCACAGATACGCAGTATTTT	CASSGGLGGTDTQYF
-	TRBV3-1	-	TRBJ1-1	TGTGCCAGCAGCCAAGATCGGTCACTGAACACTGAAGCTTTCTTT	CASSQDRSLNTEAFF
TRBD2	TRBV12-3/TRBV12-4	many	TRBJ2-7	TGTGCCAGCAGCGTCAAAACTAGCGGGAGCTCCTACGAGCAGTACTTC	CASSVKTSGSSYEQYF
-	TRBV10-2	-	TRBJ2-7	TGCGCCAGCAGTGAGTTTCCCCGCTACGAGCAGTACTTC	CASSEFPRYEQYF
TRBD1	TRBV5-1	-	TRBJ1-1	TGCGCCAGCAGCTGGATGGGACAGCTAAACACTGAAGCTTTCTTT	CASSWMGQLNTEAFF
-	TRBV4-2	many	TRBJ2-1	TGTGCCAGCAGCCAAGTCTTAGAAACTGAGCAGTTCTTC	CASSQVLETEQFF
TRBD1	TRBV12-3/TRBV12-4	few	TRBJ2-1	TGTGCCAGCAGCCGCGGACAGGGGGCCAGTGAGCAGTTCTTC	CASSRGQGASEQFF
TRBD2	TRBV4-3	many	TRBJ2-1	TGCGCCAGCAGCCGCGGGAGGGCCTCTAATGAGCAGTTCTTC	CASSRGRASNEQFF
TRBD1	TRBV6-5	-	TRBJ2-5	TGTGCCAGCAGTTACGGTCAGGGGGCGATCCAAGAGACCCAGTACTTC	CASSYGQGAIQETQYF
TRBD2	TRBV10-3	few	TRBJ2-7	TGTGCCGTCGGTCTAGCGGGAGGGAACTACGAGCAGTACTTC	CAVGLAGGNYEQYF
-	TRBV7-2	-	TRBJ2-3	TGTGCCAGCAGCTTAAACCCAGGGGCTGATACGCAGTATTTT	CASSLNPGADTQYF
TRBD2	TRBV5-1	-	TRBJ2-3	TGCGCCAGCAGCTTTAGACTAGCGGGGCGCACAGATACGCAGTATTTT	CASSFRLAGRTDTQYF
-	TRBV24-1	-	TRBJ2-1	TGTGCCACCAGTGATCAGTGGACCGATGAGCAGTTCTTC	CATSDQWTDEQFF
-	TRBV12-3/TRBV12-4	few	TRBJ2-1	TGTGCCAGCACCTCAGCCGGCGGCTCCTACAATGAGCAGTTCTTC	CASTSAGGSYNEQFF